This record covers a single TCR beta chain. This sample was taken from a study of T cell changes during pregnancy in multiple sclerosis. Sequencing used immunoSEQ multiplex PCR; TCRdb keeps in-frame clones, though not all of them. The table has around 53,000 clones, under 95% seen once. Per germline, CDR1 MGHDK and CDR2 SYGVNS. J lost 3 bases, V lost 4 bases, and 8 bases had no gene match. This CDR3 has 15 amino acids. The clonotype was recovered from a female donor with multiple sclerosis, enrolled in a pregnancy study. V and J are TRBV25-1 and TRBJ2-7; TRBD2 matches 8 bases. Sequencing used CD8+ T cells from peripheral blood mononuclear cells, obtained before pregnancy. Here the CDR3 DNA reads TGTGCCAGCAGTGCGGGGGGGGTGGGGATCTACGAGCAGTACTTC. Amino acid sequence: CASSAGGVGIYEQYF.